This TCR beta chain derives from a study of blood T cell repertoires in COVID-19. Study context: Some COVID-19 samples were acute and others convalescent; all came from the United States, Italy and Spain. T cells, B-cell-depleted T cells, or PBMCs provided the cDNA or gDNA that served as material.

The J segment lost 5 bases and the V segment lost 4 bases, leaving 2 bases of the junction unmatched. Germline CDR1 MGHRA, CDR2 YSYEKL. The CDR3 is made up of 14 amino acids. Per the original data handling: Scientists estimated how many nucleated cells there were by amplifying reference gene primers. Method: immunoSEQ multiplex PCR; TCRdb's copy keeps in-frame clones and lacks some. V and J calls and clone size are given by that table; D and trimming were obtained from the DNA. The sample consists of hundreds of thousands of clones, approximately 90% of them appearing once. The genes are TRBV4-1 and TRBJ2-3; TRBD2 aligns across 11 bases. The sequenced sample was peripheral blood. The receptor was isolated from a woman in her forties who had recovered from COVID-19. The DNA for the CDR3 is TGCGCCAGCAGCCCAACTAGCGGGAGAGATACGCAGTATTTT. Its protein is CASSPTSGRDTQYF.